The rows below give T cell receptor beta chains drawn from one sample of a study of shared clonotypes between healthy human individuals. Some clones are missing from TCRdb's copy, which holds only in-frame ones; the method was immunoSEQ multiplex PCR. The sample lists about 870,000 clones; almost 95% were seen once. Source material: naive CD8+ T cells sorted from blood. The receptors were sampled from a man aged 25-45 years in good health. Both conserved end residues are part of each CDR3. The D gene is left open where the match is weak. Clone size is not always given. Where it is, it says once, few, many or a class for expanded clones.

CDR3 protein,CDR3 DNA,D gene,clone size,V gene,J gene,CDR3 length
CASSQEVGIEIYGYTF,TGCGCCAGCAGCCAAGAGGTAGGAATAGAGATCTATGGCTACACCTTC,NA,NA,TRBV4-1,TRBJ1-2,16
CASSLERGWTDTQYF,TGTGCCAGCAGCTTAGAAAGGGGTTGGACAGATACGCAGTATTTT,NA,NA,TRBV7-9,TRBJ2-3,15
CASSPRRGMANEKLFF,TGTGCCAGCAGTCCACGGCGGGGCATGGCTAATGAAAAACTGTTTTTT,NA,once,TRBV28,TRBJ1-4,16
CASSLSASYNEQFF,TGTGCCAGCAGCTTGTCGGCCAGTTACAATGAGCAGTTCTTC,NA,NA,TRBV5-5,TRBJ2-1,14
CASSVAFTYNEQFF,TGTGCCAGCAGTGTGGCGTTTACCTACAATGAGCAGTTCTTC,NA,NA,TRBV27,TRBJ2-1,14
CASSVGGMAYEQYF,TGTGCCAGCAGCGTGGGGGGGATGGCCTACGAGCAGTACTTC,TRBD2,few,TRBV9,TRBJ2-7,14
CASSPSLSGGLSYEQYF,TGCGCCAGCAGCCCCAGTCTTTCAGGGGGTCTGTCCTACGAGCAGTACTTC,TRBD1,NA,TRBV4-1,TRBJ2-7,17
CASSLEAGSYNEQFF,TGCGCCAGCAGCTTGGAAGCGGGAAGCTACAATGAGCAGTTCTTC,TRBD2,NA,TRBV5-1,TRBJ2-1,15
CASRGTAVAKNIQYF,TGTGCCAGCAGAGGGACCGCAGTAGCCAAAAACATTCAGTACTTC,NA,once,TRBV28,TRBJ2-4,15
CASSDRDRTNYGYTF,TGTGCCAGCAGCGACCGGGACCGGACTAACTATGGCTACACCTTC,NA,NA,TRBV7-9,TRBJ1-2,15
CASSFGLAGVGGTDTQYF,TGTGCCAGCAGTTTCGGTCTAGCGGGAGTAGGGGGGACAGATACGCAGTATTTT,TRBD2,NA,TRBV28,TRBJ2-3,18
CASSLSSSYEQYF,TGTGCCAGCAGTTTAAGTTCTTCCTACGAGCAGTACTTC,NA,few,TRBV28,TRBJ2-7,13
CASSSQGQGAWDGELFF,TGTGCCAGCAGTTCCCAGGGCCAGGGGGCGTGGGACGGGGAGCTGTTTTTT,TRBD1,NA,TRBV28,TRBJ2-2,17
CASGRVGSYNEQFF,TGTGCCAGTGGTCGTGTCGGGTCCTACAATGAGCAGTTCTTC,NA,NA,TRBV27,TRBJ2-1,14
CAWSVTGNYGYTF,TGTGCCTGGAGTGTTACGGGGAACTATGGCTACACCTTC,NA,NA,TRBV30,TRBJ1-2,13
CASTPGLGYEQYF,TGTGCCAGCACACCGGGACTCGGCTACGAGCAGTACTTC,NA,NA,TRBV7-9,TRBJ2-7,13
CAIRGNTQSNSYEQYF,TGTGCCATCAGAGGCAATACCCAATCCAATTCCTACGAGCAGTACTTC,NA,NA,TRBV10-3,TRBJ2-7,16
CATQPGVSYEQYF,TGTGCCACCCAACCCGGGGTTTCCTACGAGCAGTACTTC,NA,NA,TRBV28,TRBJ2-7,13
CASNVVNEQFF,TGTGCCAGCAACGTGGTCAATGAGCAGTTCTTC,NA,NA,TRBV25-1,TRBJ2-1,11
CASNGEGSEQYF,TGCGCCAGCAATGGGGAGGGGTCCGAGCAGTACTTC,TRBD2,NA,TRBV5-1,TRBJ2-7,12
CASSSIQGAYNEQFF,TGTGCCAGCAGCTCCATCCAGGGGGCCTACAATGAGCAGTTCTTC,TRBD1,NA,TRBV11-2,TRBJ2-1,15
CATLDNNARDKGLTDTQYF,TGCGCCACCCTAGATAATAACGCGCGGGACAAGGGCCTCACAGATACGCAGTATTTT,NA,NA,TRBV4-1,TRBJ2-3,19
CASSFQEGRSYNEQFF,TGTGCCAGCAGCTTTCAGGAGGGCCGCTCCTACAATGAGCAGTTCTTC,NA,once,TRBV7-9,TRBJ2-1,16
CASSEGQGGLQPQHF,TGTGCCAGCAGCGAGGGACAGGGAGGTCTCCAGCCCCAGCATTTT,TRBD1,NA,TRBV9,TRBJ1-5,15
CASSKTTSGMSDTQYF,TGTGCCAGCAGTAAAACGACTAGCGGGATGTCAGATACGCAGTATTTT,TRBD2,NA,TRBV6-6,TRBJ2-3,16
CASRKTGHKNIQYF,TGTGCCAGCAGAAAAACGGGACACAAAAACATTCAGTACTTC,NA,NA,TRBV21-1,TRBJ2-4,14
CASSLGGGGTQYF,TGTGCCAGCAGCTTAGGGGGCGGAGGTACGCAGTATTTT,NA,NA,TRBV11-3,TRBJ2-3,13
CAIGGDRGDEAFF,TGTGCCATCGGAGGGGACAGGGGAGATGAAGCTTTCTTT,TRBD1,NA,TRBV10-3,TRBJ1-1,13
CASSENSDRDPYEQYF,TGTGCCAGCAGTGAAAATTCGGACAGGGATCCCTACGAGCAGTACTTC,TRBD1,NA,TRBV25-1,TRBJ2-7,16
CSVELGGIQETQYF,TGCAGCGTTGAGCTAGGAGGGATCCAAGAGACCCAGTACTTC,NA,NA,TRBV29-1,TRBJ2-5,14
CASVETAGTGYTF,TGTGCCAGCGTTGAGACGGCGGGGACCGGCTACACCTTC,NA,NA,TRBV6-6,TRBJ1-2,13
CASSQGAIDEKLFF,TGCGCCAGCAGCCAAGGGGCGATAGATGAAAAACTGTTTTTT,NA,few,TRBV4-1,TRBJ1-4,14